These 14 T cell receptor beta chains were sequenced from one sample in a study of T cells in narcolepsy. Produced via immunoSEQ multiplex PCR; TCRdb's table is partial and in-frame only. The profile shows about 35,000 clones, around 80% of them singletons. Sequenced input: memory (CD45RA-) CD4+ T cells from blood. The receptors were sampled from a human donor in good health.

V and J are TRBV19 and TRBJ2-7, with 7 positions matching TRBD1. Germline loops: CDR1 LNHDA, CDR2 SQIVND (reference sequence). The CDR3 sequence is 13 residues long. The V and J ends lost 3 bases and 4 bases, in that order; junction bases with no gene match: 3. The CDR3 DNA reads as TGTGCCAGTAGTATGGGACAGAAGTACGAGCAGTACTTC. This gives the protein CASSMGQKYEQYF.

The gene calls are TRBV5-1 and TRBJ2-4, with TRBD2 identical over 7 bases. V shed 3 bases and J 10 bases; nucleotides not matched to a gene: 4. In germline, CDR1 is SGHRS, CDR2 YFSETQ. This CDR3 has 12 residues. CDR3 sequence reads: CASSSVGGIQYF. The CDR3, as DNA: TGCGCCAGCAGCTCCGTCGGGGGGATTCAGTACTTC.

The chain couples TRBV19 to TRBJ1-4; 8 bases agree with TRBD1. This CDR3 region has 15 residues. The germline V gene has CDR1 LNHDA and CDR2 SQIVND (reference sequence). J lost 5 bases, V lost 5 bases, and 7 bases had no gene match. In DNA, the CDR3 is TGTGCCAGTAGTGGGGGACAGGAGGTCAATGAAAAACTGTTTTTT. This sequence encodes CASSGGQEVNEKLFF.

The chain is built from TRBV4-3 and TRBJ2-3; no firm D call. The V end lost 1 base, the J end lost 1 base, and 6 bases lay between the germline ends. This CDR3 contains 14 residues. In germline, CDR1 is LGHNA, CDR2 YSLEER. In DNA form, the CDR3 reads TGCGCCAGCAGCCAAGGGCTGGGCACAGATACGCAGTATTTT. The encoded protein is CASSQGLGTDTQYF.

The V call is TRBV7-8, the J call TRBJ1-1, with D perhaps TRBD1 (5 bases). The CDR3 sequence is 13 residues long. The V gene lost 3 bases and the J gene lost 6 bases, with 11 bases spanning the gap. Germline V gene data show CDR1 as SGHVS and CDR2 as FQNEAQ. The CDR3 sequence: CASSFAGLPEAFF. CDR3 nucleotides: TGTGCCAGCAGCTTTGCGGGACTCCCTGAAGCTTTCTTT.

With respect to this clone: Different DNA sequences within this sample yield the same CDR3. This chain uses TRBV10-3 with TRBJ2-2, with a tentative D call TRBD2 (5 bases). Germline CDR1 is ENHRY and CDR2 is SYGVKD. CDR3 length equals 15 residues. The V end was cut by 0 bases, the J end by 3 bases, with 8 bases between. CDR3 amino acids: CAISESRGDTGELFF. CDR3 in DNA: TGTGCCATCAGTGAGTCACGGGGAGACACCGGGGAGCTGTTTTTT.

The chain has TRBV2 and TRBJ1-3; no clear D. The V end was cut by 3 bases, the J end by 1 base, with 10 bases between. Germline V gene data show CDR1 as SNHLY and CDR2 as FYNNEI. CDR3 size: 15 residues. The CDR3 coding sequence is TGTGCCAGCAGTGAGACACCGGGATCTGGAAACACCATATATTTT. This encodes CASSETPGSGNTIYF.

This clone showed up just once. V gene TRBV7-2 combines with J gene TRBJ2-7, with a weak D call TRBD2 (6 bases). Germline CDR1 and CDR2: SGHTA and FQGNSA. Between the trimmed V and J ends, which lost 5 bases and 0 bases, there was a span of 14 bases. The CDR3 length is 15 residues. CDR3 region: CASSRTGGSSYEQYF. The DNA for the CDR3 is TGTGCCAGCAGCCGCACTGGAGGGAGCTCCTACGAGCAGTACTTC.

The J gene is TRBJ2-5, the V gene TRBV5-1; TRBD2 matches 11 bases. The V gene's germline CDR1 is SGHRS and CDR2 YFSETQ. Trimming cost V 4 bases and J 0 bases; bases outside gene matches: 5. CDR3 size: 16 residues. CDR3: CASSRGTSGYQETQYF. The CDR3 DNA sequence: TGCGCCAGCAGCAGGGGGACTAGCGGTTACCAAGAGACCCAGTACTTC.

The chain links TRBV9 to TRBJ1-2, with D possibly matching TRBD1 (5 bases). Germline loops: CDR1 SGDLS, CDR2 YYNGEE. The CDR3 has 17 residues. The V end lost 0 bases, the J end lost 0 bases, and 15 bases lay between the germline ends. CDR3 sequence reads: CASSVASLGGANYGYTF. DNA of the CDR3: TGTGCCAGCAGCGTAGCAAGTCTGGGGGGAGCTAACTATGGCTACACCTTC.

The chain joins TRBV2 to TRBJ1-5; D may be TRBD1 (5 bases). The V gene lost 10 bases and the J gene lost 7 bases, with 14 bases spanning the gap. CDR1 is SNHLY and CDR2 is FYNNEI in the germline V gene. CDR3 size: 12 residues. For the CDR3, the DNA is TGTGCCACCGGGACGGGCGGGCAGCCCCAGCATTTT. Amino acids: CATGTGGQPQHF.

V and J are TRBV11-2 and TRBJ1-5, with 7 bases aligning to TRBD1. The V segment lost 5 bases and the J segment 4 bases; nucleotides outside the gene matches: 8. CDR3 size: 15 residues. Germline loops: CDR1 SGHAT, CDR2 FQNNGV. CDR3 coding DNA: TGTGCCAGCAGCAGTCAGGGGGGGTTTAATCAGCCCCAGCATTTT. This sequence encodes CASSSQGGFNQPQHF.

The rearrangement links TRBV19 to TRBJ1-5; D not resolved. V was cut by 3 bases and J by 0 bases, with 9 bases left in between. Germline V CDR1 and CDR2: LNHDA, SQIVND (reference sequence). The CDR3 is 15 amino acids. For the CDR3, the DNA is TGTGCCAGTAGTATGAACCAGGATAGCAATCAGCCCCAGCATTTT. It codes for CASSMNQDSNQPQHF. The full variable domain, in which reference TRBV19 and TRBJ1-5 provide the parts outside the CDR3, is DGGITQSPKYLFRKEGQNVTLSCEQNLNHDAMYWYRQDPGQGLRLIYYSQIVNDFQKGDIAEGYSVSREKKESFPLTVTSAQKNPTAFYLCASSMNQDSNQPQHFGDGTRLSIL.

This CDR3 reads CATSGLAGVSNEQFF. CDR3 sequence (DNA): TGTGCCACCTCGGGACTAGCGGGGGTCTCCAATGAGCAGTTCTTC. The chain uses TRBV19 and TRBJ2-1; 14 bases fit TRBD2. Unmatched junction bases numbered 8, after V lost 10 bases and J lost 6 bases. Per germline, CDR1 LNHDA and CDR2 SQIVND (reference sequence). The CDR3 has 15 residues.